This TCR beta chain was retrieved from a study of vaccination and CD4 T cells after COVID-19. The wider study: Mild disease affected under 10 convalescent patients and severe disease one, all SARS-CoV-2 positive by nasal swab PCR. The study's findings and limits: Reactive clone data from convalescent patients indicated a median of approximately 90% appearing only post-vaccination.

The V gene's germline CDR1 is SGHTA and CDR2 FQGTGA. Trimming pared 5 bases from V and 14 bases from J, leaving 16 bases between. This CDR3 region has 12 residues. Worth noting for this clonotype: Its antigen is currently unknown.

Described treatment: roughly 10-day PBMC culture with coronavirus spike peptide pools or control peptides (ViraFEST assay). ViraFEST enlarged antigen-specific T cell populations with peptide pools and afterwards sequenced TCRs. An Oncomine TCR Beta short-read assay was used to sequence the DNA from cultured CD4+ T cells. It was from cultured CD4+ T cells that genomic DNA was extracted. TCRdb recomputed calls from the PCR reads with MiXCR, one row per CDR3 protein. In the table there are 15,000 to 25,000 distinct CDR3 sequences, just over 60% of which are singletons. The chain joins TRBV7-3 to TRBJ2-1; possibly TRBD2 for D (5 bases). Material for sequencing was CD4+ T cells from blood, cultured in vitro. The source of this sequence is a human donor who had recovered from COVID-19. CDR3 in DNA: TGTGCCAGCAGCCTCACGGGGTGGGAGAAGTTCTTC. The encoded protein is CASSLTGWEKFF. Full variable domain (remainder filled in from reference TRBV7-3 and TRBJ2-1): GAGVSQTPSNKVTEKGKYVELRCDPISGHTALYWYRQSLGQGPEFLIYFQGTGAADDSGLPNDRFFAVRPEGSVSTLKIQRTERGDSAVYLCASSLTGWEKFFGPGTRLTVL.